A selection of T cell receptor beta chains follows, all from one sample in a study of beta chain features in type 1 diabetes. Sequencing was performed with immunoSEQ multiplex PCR; in TCRdb, only in-frame clones are kept and a portion is missing. The sample has 130,000 to 150,000 clones, under 60% seen once; the top ten hold under 0.5%. The sample was Tregs from blood. All receptors come from a man between 18 and 29 years old in good health. The CDR3 runs from the conserved cysteine through the conserved F or W. The order of the fields is J gene, D gene, V gene, clone size, CDR3 protein, CDR3 DNA. D genes are given only for firm matches. The size entry is marked missing in some rows and otherwise reads once, few, many or a size class.

J gene: TRBJ2-1; D gene: NA; V gene: TRBV30; clone size: NA; CDR3 protein: CAWSLGGPGFF; CDR3 DNA: TGTGCCTGGAGCTTGGGGGGTCCGGGGTTCTTC
J gene: TRBJ2-2; D gene: NA; V gene: TRBV5-1; clone size: few; CDR3 protein: CASSSAGRRAGAGELFF; CDR3 DNA: TGCGCCAGCAGCTCCGCGGGGCGCAGGGCTGGCGCCGGGGAGCTGTTTTTT
J gene: TRBJ1-5; D gene: TRBD1; V gene: TRBV19; clone size: few; CDR3 protein: CASSPQGVLGNQPQHF; CDR3 DNA: TGTGCCAGTAGTCCACAGGGGGTTCTTGGCAATCAGCCCCAGCATTTT
J gene: TRBJ1-4; D gene: NA; V gene: TRBV18; clone size: NA; CDR3 protein: CASSPYRPSGNEKLFF; CDR3 DNA: TGTGCCAGCTCACCATACAGACCGTCGGGGAATGAAAAACTGTTTTTT
J gene: TRBJ2-1; D gene: TRBD2; V gene: TRBV28; clone size: NA; CDR3 protein: CASSTTSGRAYDEQFF; CDR3 DNA: TGTGCCAGCAGTACCACTAGCGGGAGGGCCTATGATGAGCAGTTCTTC
J gene: TRBJ2-3; D gene: NA; V gene: TRBV6-5; clone size: few; CDR3 protein: CASSYSQVTDTQYF; CDR3 DNA: TGTGCCAGCAGTTACTCACAGGTTACAGATACGCAGTATTTT
J gene: TRBJ2-7; D gene: NA; V gene: TRBV28; clone size: NA; CDR3 protein: CASTPGGSYEQYF; CDR3 DNA: TGTGCCAGCACCCCGGGTGGGTCCTACGAGCAGTACTTC
J gene: TRBJ2-3; D gene: TRBD1; V gene: TRBV5-4; clone size: NA; CDR3 protein: CASSPLRDRFADTQYF; CDR3 DNA: TGTGCCAGCAGCCCCCTGCGGGACAGGTTCGCAGATACGCAGTATTTT
J gene: TRBJ2-6; D gene: NA; V gene: TRBV29-1; clone size: NA; CDR3 protein: CSVGGIPGANVLTF; CDR3 DNA: TGCAGCGTTGGGGGCATCCCTGGGGCCAACGTCCTGACTTTC
J gene: TRBJ1-2; D gene: TRBD1; V gene: TRBV7-2; clone size: NA; CDR3 protein: CASSVNRDRGGGYTF; CDR3 DNA: TGTGCCAGCAGCGTAAACCGCGACAGGGGAGGTGGCTACACCTTC
J gene: TRBJ1-3; D gene: NA; V gene: TRBV6-1; clone size: few; CDR3 protein: CASSEMAVSGNTIYF; CDR3 DNA: TGTGCCAGCAGTGAAATGGCCGTCTCTGGAAACACCATATATTTT
J gene: TRBJ2-2; D gene: TRBD1; V gene: TRBV15; clone size: few; CDR3 protein: CATRNGQATGELFF; CDR3 DNA: TGTGCCACCCGAAATGGACAGGCCACCGGGGAGCTGTTTTTT
J gene: TRBJ2-7; D gene: NA; V gene: TRBV11-2; clone size: once; CDR3 protein: CASSRQDSYEQYF; CDR3 DNA: TGTGCCAGCAGCCGACAGGACTCCTACGAGCAGTACTTC
J gene: TRBJ2-3; D gene: TRBD2; V gene: TRBV2; clone size: few; CDR3 protein: CARGGRGGDTQYF; CDR3 DNA: TGTGCCAGAGGCGGGCGGGGGGGAGATACGCAGTATTTT
J gene: TRBJ2-7; D gene: NA; V gene: TRBV20-1; clone size: NA; CDR3 protein: CSARDGRGQYF; CDR3 DNA: TGCAGTGCTAGAGATGGCCGGGGGCAGTACTTC
J gene: TRBJ2-7; D gene: TRBD1; V gene: TRBV30; clone size: NA; CDR3 protein: CAWRGTGRVDEQYF; CDR3 DNA: TGTGCCTGGAGGGGGACAGGGAGAGTCGACGAGCAGTACTTC
J gene: TRBJ2-1; D gene: NA; V gene: TRBV7-6; clone size: NA; CDR3 protein: CASSPEGRGRSSYNEQFF; CDR3 DNA: TGTGCCAGCAGCCCCGAAGGTCGCGGGCGGAGCTCCTACAATGAGCAGTTCTTC
J gene: TRBJ2-5; D gene: NA; V gene: TRBV5-1; clone size: NA; CDR3 protein: CASNARPPGQIKETQYF; CDR3 DNA: TGCGCCAGCAACGCCCGACCCCCGGGACAAATCAAAGAGACCCAGTACTTC
J gene: TRBJ2-3; D gene: TRBD2; V gene: TRBV7-9; clone size: few; CDR3 protein: CASSRDYSTDTQYF; CDR3 DNA: TGTGCCAGCAGCCGGGACTACAGCACAGATACGCAGTATTTT
J gene: TRBJ2-1; D gene: TRBD2; V gene: TRBV29-1; clone size: few; CDR3 protein: CSVAGTSRHPRDEQFF; CDR3 DNA: TGCAGCGTTGCTGGGACTAGCCGACACCCCCGCGATGAGCAGTTCTTC
J gene: TRBJ2-7; D gene: TRBD1; V gene: TRBV5-6; clone size: NA; CDR3 protein: CASSPGQTYEQYF; CDR3 DNA: TGTGCCAGCAGCCCGGGACAGACCTACGAGCAGTACTTC
J gene: TRBJ1-2; D gene: TRBD1; V gene: TRBV2; clone size: few; CDR3 protein: CASRDRGRGYTF; CDR3 DNA: TGTGCCAGCCGAGACAGGGGACGTGGCTACACCTTC
J gene: TRBJ1-2; D gene: NA; V gene: TRBV28; clone size: NA; CDR3 protein: CASSTGNYGYTF; CDR3 DNA: TGTGCCAGCAGTACAGGGAACTATGGCTACACCTTC
J gene: TRBJ2-3; D gene: NA; V gene: TRBV7-9; clone size: few; CDR3 protein: CASSFGRVDTQYF; CDR3 DNA: TGTGCCAGCAGCTTCGGCAGGGTAGATACGCAGTATTTT
J gene: TRBJ2-2; D gene: NA; V gene: TRBV7-3; clone size: NA; CDR3 protein: CASSLNPGVDTGELFF; CDR3 DNA: TGTGCCAGCAGCTTAAATCCGGGAGTCGACACCGGGGAGCTGTTTTTT
J gene: TRBJ2-4; D gene: NA; V gene: TRBV5-5; clone size: few; CDR3 protein: CASSGSTGLPNIQYF; CDR3 DNA: TGTGCCAGCAGCGGTTCGACGGGACTGCCAAACATTCAGTACTTC
J gene: TRBJ2-7; D gene: TRBD1; V gene: TRBV6-1; clone size: few; CDR3 protein: CASSPQGVGEQYF; CDR3 DNA: TGTGCCAGCAGCCCACAGGGGGTCGGCGAGCAGTACTTC
J gene: TRBJ2-5; D gene: TRBD1; V gene: TRBV7-2; clone size: NA; CDR3 protein: CASGMTGEVFETQYF; CDR3 DNA: TGTGCCAGCGGCATGACAGGGGAGGTTTTTGAGACCCAGTACTTC
J gene: TRBJ2-1; D gene: TRBD2; V gene: TRBV7-2; clone size: NA; CDR3 protein: CASSFLAGGRFF; CDR3 DNA: TGTGCCAGCAGCTTTCTAGCGGGGGGAAGGTTCTTC
J gene: TRBJ2-7; D gene: NA; V gene: TRBV7-8; clone size: NA; CDR3 protein: CASSQQYEQYF; CDR3 DNA: TGTGCCAGCAGCCAACAATACGAGCAGTACTTC
J gene: TRBJ1-1; D gene: NA; V gene: TRBV18; clone size: NA; CDR3 protein: CASGTRNTEAFF; CDR3 DNA: TGTGCCAGCGGAACTAGAAACACTGAAGCTTTCTTT
J gene: TRBJ2-6; D gene: NA; V gene: TRBV7-2; clone size: NA; CDR3 protein: CASSRNPLGSSGANVLTF; CDR3 DNA: TGTGCCAGCAGCCGCAACCCTCTCGGTAGCTCTGGGGCCAACGTCCTGACTTTC
J gene: TRBJ2-1; D gene: TRBD2; V gene: TRBV19; clone size: NA; CDR3 protein: CASKKREYNEQFF; CDR3 DNA: TGTGCCAGTAAGAAGCGGGAGTACAATGAGCAGTTCTTC
J gene: TRBJ2-2; D gene: NA; V gene: TRBV18; clone size: NA; CDR3 protein: CASSARGGANTGELFF; CDR3 DNA: TGTGCCAGCTCCGCACGTGGAGGGGCGAACACCGGGGAGCTGTTTTTT
J gene: TRBJ1-4; D gene: TRBD1; V gene: TRBV27; clone size: NA; CDR3 protein: CASSQKQGNEKLFF; CDR3 DNA: TGTGCCAGCAGTCAGAAACAGGGGAATGAAAAACTGTTTTTT
J gene: TRBJ2-7; D gene: TRBD1; V gene: TRBV28; clone size: NA; CDR3 protein: CASSPTGFSSYEQYF; CDR3 DNA: TGTGCCAGCAGTCCGACAGGGTTTAGCTCCTACGAGCAGTACTTC
J gene: TRBJ2-1; D gene: TRBD1; V gene: TRBV7-8; clone size: few; CDR3 protein: CASSSDRGLNEQFF; CDR3 DNA: TGTGCCAGCAGCTCGGACAGGGGGCTTAATGAGCAGTTCTTC
J gene: TRBJ1-1; D gene: TRBD1; V gene: TRBV29-1; clone size: few; CDR3 protein: CSARTGGMNTEAFF; CDR3 DNA: TGCAGCGCCCGGACAGGGGGTATGAACACTGAAGCTTTCTTT
J gene: TRBJ1-1; D gene: TRBD1; V gene: TRBV7-2; clone size: NA; CDR3 protein: CASSIQGRIEAFF; CDR3 DNA: TGTGCCAGCAGCATACAGGGGAGGATTGAAGCTTTCTTT
J gene: TRBJ1-6; D gene: NA; V gene: TRBV14; clone size: NA; CDR3 protein: CASSQGVAGNNSPLHF; CDR3 DNA: TGTGCCAGCAGCCAAGGGGTGGCAGGGAATAATTCACCCCTCCACTTT
J gene: TRBJ2-3; D gene: TRBD2; V gene: TRBV5-6; clone size: few; CDR3 protein: CASSLRVSGTTDTQYF; CDR3 DNA: TGTGCCAGCAGCTTACGGGTCAGCGGGACCACAGATACGCAGTATTTT
J gene: TRBJ2-1; D gene: TRBD2; V gene: TRBV10-1; clone size: NA; CDR3 protein: CASRSLAATTYNEQFF; CDR3 DNA: TGCGCCAGCAGATCTCTAGCGGCTACAACCTACAATGAGCAGTTCTTC
J gene: TRBJ1-1; D gene: NA; V gene: TRBV15; clone size: NA; CDR3 protein: CATSRAGYGEAFF; CDR3 DNA: TGTGCCACCAGCAGAGCCGGGTATGGTGAAGCTTTCTTT
J gene: TRBJ1-4; D gene: NA; V gene: TRBV5-4; clone size: NA; CDR3 protein: CASSWAYGATNEKLFF; CDR3 DNA: TGTGCCAGCAGCTGGGCGTACGGCGCAACTAATGAAAAACTGTTTTTT
J gene: TRBJ2-1; D gene: NA; V gene: TRBV5-4; clone size: NA; CDR3 protein: CASSLGTTNEQFF; CDR3 DNA: TGTGCCAGCAGCTTGGGGACTACCAATGAGCAGTTCTTC
J gene: TRBJ1-2; D gene: NA; V gene: TRBV27; clone size: few; CDR3 protein: CASSSHRAGGGSGYTF; CDR3 DNA: TGTGCCAGCAGTTCCCACCGCGCGGGGGGAGGATCTGGCTACACCTTC
J gene: TRBJ1-2; D gene: TRBD1; V gene: TRBV6-1; clone size: NA; CDR3 protein: CASSGQGQGSLDGYTF; CDR3 DNA: TGTGCCAGCAGTGGGCAGGGACAGGGAAGTTTGGATGGCTACACCTTC
J gene: TRBJ1-2; D gene: NA; V gene: TRBV7-2; clone size: few; CDR3 protein: CASSLGRPNYGYTF; CDR3 DNA: TGTGCCAGCAGCTTAGGGAGACCTAACTATGGCTACACCTTC
J gene: TRBJ2-2; D gene: TRBD2; V gene: TRBV5-1; clone size: few; CDR3 protein: CASSLRLAGNTGELFF; CDR3 DNA: TGCGCCAGCAGCCTAAGACTAGCGGGGAACACCGGGGAGCTGTTTTTT
J gene: TRBJ2-3; D gene: NA; V gene: TRBV6-5; clone size: few; CDR3 protein: CASSYVDTPGTDTQYF; CDR3 DNA: TGTGCCAGCAGTTACGTTGACACGCCAGGCACAGATACGCAGTATTTT
J gene: TRBJ2-3; D gene: NA; V gene: TRBV28; clone size: NA; CDR3 protein: CASTPPGNTDTQYF; CDR3 DNA: TGTGCCAGCACCCCCCCAGGGAACACAGATACGCAGTATTTT
J gene: TRBJ1-2; D gene: NA; V gene: TRBV15; clone size: few; CDR3 protein: CATSAAGLIGYTF; CDR3 DNA: TGTGCCACCAGCGCCGCCGGACTCATTGGCTACACCTTC
J gene: TRBJ2-5; D gene: NA; V gene: TRBV4-2; clone size: NA; CDR3 protein: CASSWTEQETQYF; CDR3 DNA: TGTGCCAGCAGTTGGACAGAGCAAGAGACCCAGTACTTC
J gene: TRBJ2-3; D gene: TRBD2; V gene: TRBV7-2; clone size: NA; CDR3 protein: CASSRGTSFTDTQYF; CDR3 DNA: TGTGCCAGCAGCCGCGGGACTAGCTTCACAGATACGCAGTATTTT
J gene: TRBJ1-1; D gene: TRBD1; V gene: TRBV5-1; clone size: few; CDR3 protein: CASRRWDRGPDTEAFF; CDR3 DNA: TGCGCCAGCAGACGATGGGACAGGGGGCCTGACACTGAAGCTTTCTTT
J gene: TRBJ2-7; D gene: TRBD1; V gene: TRBV30; clone size: NA; CDR3 protein: CAWSTGRTGTYEQYF; CDR3 DNA: TGTGCCTGGAGTACGGGAAGGACAGGAACCTACGAGCAGTACTTC
J gene: TRBJ2-1; D gene: NA; V gene: TRBV20-1; clone size: NA; CDR3 protein: CSASTGYEQFF; CDR3 DNA: TGCAGTGCTAGTACGGGGTATGAGCAGTTCTTC
J gene: TRBJ2-7; D gene: NA; V gene: TRBV28; clone size: few; CDR3 protein: CASTLQTTRRAYEQYF; CDR3 DNA: TGTGCCAGCACCTTACAAACCACCCGGCGGGCCTACGAGCAGTACTTC
J gene: TRBJ1-1; D gene: NA; V gene: TRBV27; clone size: NA; CDR3 protein: CASRQNTEAFF; CDR3 DNA: TGTGCCAGCAGACAGAACACTGAAGCTTTCTTT
J gene: TRBJ2-5; D gene: TRBD2; V gene: TRBV2; clone size: NA; CDR3 protein: CATSRVAGTYELHF; CDR3 DNA: TGTGCCACGAGTCGGGTAGCGGGAACTTACGAGCTCCACTTC